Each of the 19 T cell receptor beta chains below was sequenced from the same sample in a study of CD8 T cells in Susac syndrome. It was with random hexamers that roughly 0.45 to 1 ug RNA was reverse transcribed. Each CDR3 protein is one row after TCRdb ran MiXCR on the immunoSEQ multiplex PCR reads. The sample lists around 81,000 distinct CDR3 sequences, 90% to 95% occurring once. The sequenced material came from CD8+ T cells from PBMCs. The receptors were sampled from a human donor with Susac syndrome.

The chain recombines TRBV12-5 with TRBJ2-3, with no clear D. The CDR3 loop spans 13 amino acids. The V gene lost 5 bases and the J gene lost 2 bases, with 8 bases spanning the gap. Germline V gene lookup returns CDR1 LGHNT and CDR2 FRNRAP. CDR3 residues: CASGPRDTDTQYF. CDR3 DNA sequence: TGTGCTAGTGGTCCCCGTGACACAGATACGCAGTATTTT.

The CDR3 region has the DNA TGTGCCAGCAGTGAGAGGACTAATCAGCCCCAGCATTTT. Translating gives CASSERTNQPQHF. This sequence joins TRBV6-4 and TRBJ1-5; D unresolved. The length of the CDR3 is 13 residues. Germline loops: CDR1 MRHNA, CDR2 SNTAGT. Trimming removed 3 bases from V and 4 bases from J, with 7 bases in between.

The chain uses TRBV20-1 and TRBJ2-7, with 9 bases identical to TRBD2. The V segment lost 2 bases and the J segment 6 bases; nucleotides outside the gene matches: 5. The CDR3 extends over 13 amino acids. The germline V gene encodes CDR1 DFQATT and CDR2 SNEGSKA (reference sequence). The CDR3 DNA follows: TGCAGTGCTAGAAATAGCGGGAGTGGCGAGCAGTACTTC. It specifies CSARNSGSGEQYF.

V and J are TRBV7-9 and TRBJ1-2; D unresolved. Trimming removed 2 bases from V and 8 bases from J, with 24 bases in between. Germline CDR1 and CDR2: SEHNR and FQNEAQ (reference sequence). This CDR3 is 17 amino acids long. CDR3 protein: CASSLPTIDTMNRGYTF. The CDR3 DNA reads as TGTGCCAGCAGCTTACCGACGATAGACACGATGAACCGGGGCTACACCTTC. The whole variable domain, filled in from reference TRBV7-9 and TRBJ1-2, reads DTGVSQNPRHKITKRGQNVTFRCDPISEHNRLYWYRQTLGQGPEFLTYFQNEAQLEKSRLLSDRFSAERPKGSFSTLEIQRTEQGDSAMYLCASSLPTIDTMNRGYTFGSGTRLTVV.

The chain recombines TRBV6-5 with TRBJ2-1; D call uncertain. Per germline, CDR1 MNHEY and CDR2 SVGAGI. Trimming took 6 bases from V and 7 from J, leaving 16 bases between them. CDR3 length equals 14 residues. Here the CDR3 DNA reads TGTGCCAGCAGCCTTTCGTCGGGTAAGAATGAGCAGTTCTTC. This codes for CASSLSSGKNEQFF.

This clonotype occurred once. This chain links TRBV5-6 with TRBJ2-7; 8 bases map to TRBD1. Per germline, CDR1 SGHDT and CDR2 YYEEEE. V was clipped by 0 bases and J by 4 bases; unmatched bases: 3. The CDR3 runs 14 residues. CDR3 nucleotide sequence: TGTGCCAGCAGCTTGGTGGACAGGGTTTACGAGCAGTACTTC. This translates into CASSLVDRVYEQYF.

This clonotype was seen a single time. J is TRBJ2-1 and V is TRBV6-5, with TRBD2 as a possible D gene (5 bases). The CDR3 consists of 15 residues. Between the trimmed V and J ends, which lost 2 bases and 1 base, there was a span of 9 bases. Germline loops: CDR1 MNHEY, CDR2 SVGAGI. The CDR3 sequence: CASSYRSGSYNEQFF. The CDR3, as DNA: TGTGCCAGCAGTTACAGGAGCGGATCCTACAATGAGCAGTTCTTC.

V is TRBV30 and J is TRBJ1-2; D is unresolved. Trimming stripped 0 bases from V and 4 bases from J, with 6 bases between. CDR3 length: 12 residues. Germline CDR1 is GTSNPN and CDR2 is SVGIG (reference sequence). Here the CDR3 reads CAWSVDSYGYTF. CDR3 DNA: TGTGCCTGGAGTGTAGATAGCTATGGCTACACCTTC. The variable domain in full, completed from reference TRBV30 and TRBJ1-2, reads SQTIHQWPATLVQPVGSPLSLECTVEGTSNPNLYWYRQAAGRGLQLLFYSVGIGQISSEVPQNLSASRPQDRQFILSSKKLLLSDSGFYLCAWSVDSYGYTFGSGTRLTVV.

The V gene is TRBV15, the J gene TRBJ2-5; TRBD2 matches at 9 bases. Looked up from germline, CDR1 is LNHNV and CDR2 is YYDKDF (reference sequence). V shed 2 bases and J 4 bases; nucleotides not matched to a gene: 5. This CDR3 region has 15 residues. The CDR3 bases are TGTGCCACCAGCAGACTAGCGGGAATTCGAGAGACCCAGTACTTC. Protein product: CATSRLAGIRETQYF.

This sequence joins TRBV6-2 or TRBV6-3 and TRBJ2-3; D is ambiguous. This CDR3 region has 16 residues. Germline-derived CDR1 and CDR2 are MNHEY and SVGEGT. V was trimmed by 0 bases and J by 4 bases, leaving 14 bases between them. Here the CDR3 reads CASSYSELGWADTQYF. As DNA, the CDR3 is TGTGCCAGCAGTTACTCGGAATTAGGGTGGGCAGATACGCAGTATTTT.

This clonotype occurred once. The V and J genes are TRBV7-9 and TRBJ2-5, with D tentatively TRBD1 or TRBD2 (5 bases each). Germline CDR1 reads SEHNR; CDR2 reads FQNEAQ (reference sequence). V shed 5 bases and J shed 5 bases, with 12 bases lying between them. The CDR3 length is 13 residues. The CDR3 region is CASSPPRDETQYF. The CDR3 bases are TGTGCCAGCAGCCCCCCAAGGGACGAGACCCAGTACTTC.

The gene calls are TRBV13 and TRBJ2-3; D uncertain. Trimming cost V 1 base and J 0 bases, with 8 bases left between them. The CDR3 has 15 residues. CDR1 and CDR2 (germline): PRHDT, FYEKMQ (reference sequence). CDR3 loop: CASSLEGASTDTQYF. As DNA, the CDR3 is TGTGCCAGCAGCTTAGAGGGTGCTAGCACAGATACGCAGTATTTT.

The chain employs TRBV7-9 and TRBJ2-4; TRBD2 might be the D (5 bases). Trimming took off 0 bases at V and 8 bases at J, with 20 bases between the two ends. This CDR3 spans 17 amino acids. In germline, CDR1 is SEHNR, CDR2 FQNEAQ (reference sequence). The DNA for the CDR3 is TGTGCCAGCAGCTTAGCTGCCGGTTCGCGAGAGAGGGACATTCAGTACTTC. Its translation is CASSLAAGSRERDIQYF.

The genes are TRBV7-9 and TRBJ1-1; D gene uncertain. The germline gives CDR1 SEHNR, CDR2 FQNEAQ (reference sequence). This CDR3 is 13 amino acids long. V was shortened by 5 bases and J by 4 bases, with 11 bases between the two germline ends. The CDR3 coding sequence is TGTGCCAGCAGCCCAGAACTTGGCACTGAAGCTTTCTTT. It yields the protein CASSPELGTEAFF.

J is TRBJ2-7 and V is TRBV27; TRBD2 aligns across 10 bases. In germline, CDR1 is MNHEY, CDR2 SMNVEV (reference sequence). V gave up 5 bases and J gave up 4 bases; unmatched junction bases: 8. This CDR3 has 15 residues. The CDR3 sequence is CASSPSGRAHYEQYF. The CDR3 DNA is TGTGCCAGCAGTCCGAGCGGGAGGGCCCATTACGAGCAGTACTTC.

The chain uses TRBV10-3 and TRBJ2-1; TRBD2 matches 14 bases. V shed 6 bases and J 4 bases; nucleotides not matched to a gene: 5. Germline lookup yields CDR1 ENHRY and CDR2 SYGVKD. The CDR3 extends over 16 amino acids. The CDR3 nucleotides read TGTGCCATCAGCTTGGGGACTAGCGGGAGTTACAATGAGCAGTTCTTC. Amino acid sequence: CAISLGTSGSYNEQFF.

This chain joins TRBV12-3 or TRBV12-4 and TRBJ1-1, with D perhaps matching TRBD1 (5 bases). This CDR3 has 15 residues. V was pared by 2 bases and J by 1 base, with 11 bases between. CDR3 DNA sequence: TGTGCCAGCAGTTTATCGTTCGGACAGAACACTGAAGCTTTCTTT. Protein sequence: CASSLSFGQNTEAFF.

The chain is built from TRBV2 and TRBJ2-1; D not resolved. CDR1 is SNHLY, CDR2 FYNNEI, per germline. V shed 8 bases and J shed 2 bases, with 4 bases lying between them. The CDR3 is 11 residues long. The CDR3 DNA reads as TGTGCCAGCCTAACCTACAATGAGCAGTTCTTC. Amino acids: CASLTYNEQFF.

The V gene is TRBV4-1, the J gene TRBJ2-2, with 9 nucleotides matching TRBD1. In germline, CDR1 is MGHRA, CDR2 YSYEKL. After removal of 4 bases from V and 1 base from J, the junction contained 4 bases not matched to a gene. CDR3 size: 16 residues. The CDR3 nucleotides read TGCGCCAGCAGCCTCATGGGACAGGGGAACACCGGGGAGCTGTTTTTT. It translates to CASSLMGQGNTGELFF.